This T cell receptor (beta chain) originates from a study of T cells in Graves' hyperthyroidism and ophthalmopathy. Study-wide context: Initial diagnosis, before any treatment, was when peripheral blood was collected.

It was RNA transcripts that yielded the amplified TCR beta CDR3 regions. During a first-round RT-PCR of the TCR CDR3, the HTBI primer set was used. TCRdb called the multiplex PCR reads again in MiXCR, with one record for every CDR3 protein. Of roughly 420,000 distinct CDR3 sequences listed, less than 20% are singletons. This clonotype was seen only a few times. The study defined stable Graves' hyperthyroidism as no ophthalmopathy progression within 18 months. Cells are PBMCs isolated from roughly 9.3 ml of fresh blood. This CDR3 is 16 amino acids long. The germline CDR1 and CDR2 sequences are SGDLS and YYNGEE. The V gene end was trimmed by 0 bases and the J gene end by 0 bases; junction bases not matched to a gene: 2.

Sequences were obtained from blood. The sequence derives from a woman aged 18-29 years with Graves' hyperthyroidism. The V and J genes are TRBV9 and TRBJ2-4; 8 nucleotides line up with TRBD1. The CDR3 reads CASSVGDRIAKNIQYF. The CDR3 coding sequence is TGTGCCAGCAGCGTAGGGGACAGGATAGCCAAAAACATTCAGTACTTC.